This TCR beta chain was obtained from a study of cytomegalovirus exposure and HLA in healthy donors (dated by TCRdb to between 2016 and 2019). Concerning the study at large: According to a later analysis, one platform produced both the 120 validation repertoires and the roughly 660 repertoires of the first cohort. The aim of the study was to test whether cataloging public T cell receptors could identify signatures of past pathogen exposure. In addition to the first cohort of several hundred subjects, a separate validation cohort of under 150 different subjects was used. High-throughput TCR immunosequencing, statistical association of individual TCRs with disease status, and machine learning were combined to predict cytomegalovirus infection status.

Separate from the roughly 700-subject first cohort, the validation cohort of about 130 subjects was the group to which the donors belonged. The research as a whole found: Cytomegalovirus status was reported to be diagnosed by the classifier with high specificity and sensitivity in both the original and validation cohorts. It was suggested by the authors that the approach could potentially be generalized to other disease states and immunological phenotypes. A few of the identified cytomegalovirus-associated TCR beta chains were confirmed in vitro to be specific for cytomegalovirus antigens. In the study, some 180 TCR beta chains were listed as associated with cytomegalovirus. A later analysis found that TCRs clustered in the first cohort also tended to co-occur in the roughly 120 validation repertoires, with roughly 95% of cluster scores above 0. Most TCR sequences were observed very rarely across donors, whereas some public TCRs were present in many individuals. All 120 or so repertoires were used to score co-occurrence in the validation cohort in a later analysis, because that analysis had no HLA typing for the cohort.

Based on the germline V gene, the CDR1 and CDR2 sequences are SGHAT and FQNNGV. The junction shows trimming of 4 bases on V and 5 bases on J, plus 17 bases between the germline ends. Counted from cysteine to phenylalanine, this CDR3 has 15 amino acids. Left in the record is the CDR3 DNA by itself, 45 bases read in frame from the first base. Regarding this clone: Its antigen target is currently unknown. The input lacks base qualities; no much larger clone sits a single base away.

The library was obtained by the immunoSEQ multiplex PCR assay. Per the authors' processing: A statistical classification framework was developed to diagnose cytomegalovirus status using the catalog of TCR beta chain sequences. Here the immuneACCESS table is served through TCRdb, limited to in-frame sequences with V and J called. Missing clones are a known gap in these copies; in checked studies unresolved V genes cover under half, and the rest lacks a known reason. That table is the source of V, J and clone size, and D and trimming were worked out from the DNA. In this sample the table shows about 200,000 clones, more than 75% of which occur a single time. The ten largest clones take up about 2% of the sample.

The sample was PBMCs. This receptor was obtained from a woman aged 18 to 35 in good health and CMV-seropositive. The chain is assembled from TRBV11-2 and TRBJ2-5; the D gene is perhaps TRBD2, on 5 matching bases. The nucleotides are TGTGCCAGCAGCTACCGGGCCCGGGATTCGGAGACCCAGTACTTC. Its coded protein is CASSYRARDSETQYF.